This T cell receptor beta chain was found in a study of cytomegalovirus exposure and HLA in healthy donors. Study-level points and caveats: Analysis performed later found roughly 17,000 TCR beta sequences associated with HLA alleles at 0.05 false discovery rate.

The primer mix had 60 Vbeta and 13 Jbeta primers. Per the study methods: An analysis performed later counted roughly 80 million unique TCR beta chains (roughly 10 million of them shared). The table came from immunoSEQ multiplex PCR; TCRdb's copy has only in-frame clones and leaves some out. The DNA gave D and trimming, while V, J and clone size come from that table. Of around 130,000 clones listed, 8.5% to 10% are singletons. This CDR3 has 15 residues. The ends were cut back, 4 bases at V and 7 bases at J, with 16 bases in the middle. The germline gives CDR1 MNHEY, CDR2 SVGAGI. With regard to this clone: The antigen remains undetermined.

The TCR sequence derives from a man in his forties in good health and CMV-seronegative. Input material: PBMCs. This chain connects TRBV6-5 to TRBJ1-4; tentative D call: TRBD1 (5 bases). Written as DNA, the CDR3 is TGTGCCAGCAGTTCTCAACAGGACCCTTTTGAAAAACTGTTTTTT. Its protein is CASSSQQDPFEKLFF.